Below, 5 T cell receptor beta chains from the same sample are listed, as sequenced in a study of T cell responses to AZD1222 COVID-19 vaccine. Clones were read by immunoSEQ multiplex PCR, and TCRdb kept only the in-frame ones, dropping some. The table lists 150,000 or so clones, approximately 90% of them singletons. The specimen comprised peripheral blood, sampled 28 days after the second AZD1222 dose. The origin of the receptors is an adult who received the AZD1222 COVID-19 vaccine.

CDR3 protein: CASSAGPGTEAFF. The DNA of the CDR3 is TGTGCCAGCAGTGCAGGGCCGGGCACTGAAGCTTTCTTT. V is TRBV2 and J is TRBJ1-1, with a possible D match to TRBD1 (5 bases). V was cut by 4 bases and J by 4 bases, with 10 bases left in between. Germline V gene lookup returns CDR1 SNHLY and CDR2 FYNNEI. The CDR3 runs 13 residues.

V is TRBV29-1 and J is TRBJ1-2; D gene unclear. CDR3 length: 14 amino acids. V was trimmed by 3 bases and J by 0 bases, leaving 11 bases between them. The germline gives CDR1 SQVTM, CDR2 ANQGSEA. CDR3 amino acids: CSVDFHRTNYGYTF. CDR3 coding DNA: TGCAGCGTTGATTTTCATAGGACTAACTATGGCTACACCTTC.

The CDR3 reads CASSKQSRGEKLFF. The CDR3 region has the DNA TGTGCCAGCTCCAAACAGTCTCGGGGTGAAAAACTGTTTTTT. The chain combines TRBV18 with TRBJ1-4; D gene unclear. Looked up from germline, CDR1 is KGHSH and CDR2 is LQKENI. The CDR3 has 14 amino acids. Trimming pared 6 bases from V and 7 bases from J, leaving 15 bases between.

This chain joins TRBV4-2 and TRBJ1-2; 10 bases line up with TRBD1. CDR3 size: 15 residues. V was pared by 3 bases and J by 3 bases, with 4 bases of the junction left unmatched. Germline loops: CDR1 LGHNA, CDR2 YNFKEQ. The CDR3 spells CASSHPGQGHYGYTF. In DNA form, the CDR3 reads TGTGCCAGCAGCCACCCGGGACAGGGGCACTATGGCTACACCTTC.

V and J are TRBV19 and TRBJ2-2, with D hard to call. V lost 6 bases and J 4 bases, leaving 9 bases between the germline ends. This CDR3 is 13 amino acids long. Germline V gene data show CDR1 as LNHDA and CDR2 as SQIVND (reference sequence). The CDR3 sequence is CASSGRVTGELFF. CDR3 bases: TGTGCCAGTAGCGGAAGAGTCACCGGGGAGCTGTTTTTT.